These 10 T cell receptor beta chains were all obtained from the same sample, sequenced in a study of CD8+ T cells in alopecia areata. Treatment noted: oral pan-JAK inhibitor, 5-10 mg twice daily. In each case, RNA was isolated and then reverse transcribed into cDNA as the sequencing template. Here immunoSEQ multiplex PCR was the method, and the copy in TCRdb shows in-frame clones only, minus some. The sample has 120,000 or so clones, 61% seen once. The sequencing used CD4+ T cells sorted from blood, collected at week 4, from a patient treated with tofacitinib. These receptor sequences come from a human donor with alopecia areata.

This chain connects TRBV5-1 to TRBJ2-7; D is unclear. The CDR3 extends over 13 amino acids. Germline loops: CDR1 SGHRS, CDR2 YFSETQ. The V end lost 0 bases, the J end lost 7 bases, and 11 bases lay between the germline ends. The chain's CDR3 is CASSLAQLGEQYF. CDR3 bases: TGCGCCAGCAGCTTGGCTCAGCTGGGAGAGCAGTACTTC.

The V call is TRBV5-4, the J call TRBJ2-5; 10 bases map to TRBD1. Germline-derived CDR1 and CDR2 are SGHNT and YYREEE (reference sequence). J gave up 5 bases and V 3 bases, and 10 bases lay outside the gene matches. The CDR3 has 16 amino acids. The DNA for the CDR3 is TGTGCCAGCAGCTCGAAGACAGGGGGCTCTGGGGAGACCCAGTACTTC. Its protein is CASSSKTGGSGETQYF.

The gene calls are TRBV5-4 and TRBJ2-1; 15 bases fit TRBD2. Germline trimming cut 2 bases from V and 7 bases from J; bases unmatched to any gene: 1. In germline, CDR1 is SGHNT, CDR2 YYREEE (reference sequence). The CDR3 spans 15 residues. CDR3 in amino acids: CASSFGLAGGNEQFF. The CDR3 region has the DNA TGTGCCAGCAGCTTCGGACTAGCGGGGGGGAATGAGCAGTTCTTC.

On this clone itself: Other DNA variants within this sample encode the same CDR3. V usage is TRBV18 and J usage is TRBJ1-2, with D uncertain. Deletions cut 3 bases from V and 2 bases from J, with 7 bases between. Germline values: CDR1 KGHSH, CDR2 LQKENI. The CDR3 is 13 residues long. The CDR3 loop is CASSPDGNYGYTF. In nucleotides, the CDR3 is TGTGCCAGCTCACCGGACGGGAACTATGGCTACACCTTC.

The genes are TRBV7-2 and TRBJ2-5; 8 bases map to TRBD1. The CDR3 is made up of 13 amino acids. Unmatched junction bases numbered 4, after V lost 5 bases and J lost 5 bases. Germline CDR1 reads SGHTA; CDR2 reads FQGNSA. The CDR3 spells CASSIGQGETQYF. The CDR3 coding sequence is TGTGCCAGCAGCATCGGACAGGGCGAGACCCAGTACTTC.

The CDR3 loop is CAWSRRNTEAFF. CDR3 coding DNA: TGTGCCTGGAGTCGAAGGAACACTGAAGCTTTCTTT. The V call is TRBV30, the J call TRBJ1-1; no firm D call. The CDR3 is 12 residues long. V was cut by 2 bases and J by 1 base, with 5 bases left in between. Germline V gene sequence: CDR1 GTSNPN, CDR2 SVGIG (reference sequence).

V and J are TRBV30 and TRBJ1-1, with D uncertain. Germline V gene data show CDR1 as GTSNPN and CDR2 as SVGIG (reference sequence). The CDR3 is 11 amino acids. Trimming took 1 base from V and 7 from J, leaving 7 bases between them. The DNA of the CDR3 is TGTGCCTGGAGTGCAAGACTTGAAGCTTTCTTT. This translates into CAWSARLEAFF.

This clone was seen a few times. The chain links TRBV29-1 to TRBJ2-5, with 7 bases aligning to TRBD1. The CDR3 length is 13 residues. CDR1 is SQVTM and CDR2 is ANQGSEA in the germline V gene. V lost 6 bases and J lost 1; bases outside the gene matches: 5. Written as DNA, the CDR3 is TGCAGCGTGGGGGACAGCGTCCAAGAGACCCAGTACTTC. It codes for CSVGDSVQETQYF.

This chain uses TRBV29-1 with TRBJ2-2, with D possibly called TRBD1 or TRBD2 (5 bases each). V was shortened by 5 bases and J by 4 bases, with 14 bases between the two germline ends. The CDR3 is 14 residues long. From germline, CDR1 is SQVTM and CDR2 ANQGSEA. Here the CDR3 reads CSVNEGRSTGELFF. CDR3 sequence (DNA): TGCAGCGTTAATGAGGGGAGAAGCACCGGGGAGCTGTTTTTT.

V gene TRBV2 combines with J gene TRBJ2-6; no clear D. CDR1 SNHLY and CDR2 FYNNEI come from the germline V gene. This CDR3 spans 13 amino acids. Trimming took off 5 bases at V and 9 bases at J, with 11 bases between the two ends. The DNA of the CDR3 is TGTGCCAGCAGTCAACTCGAAAGCAACGTCCTGACTTTC. Its protein product is CASSQLESNVLTF.